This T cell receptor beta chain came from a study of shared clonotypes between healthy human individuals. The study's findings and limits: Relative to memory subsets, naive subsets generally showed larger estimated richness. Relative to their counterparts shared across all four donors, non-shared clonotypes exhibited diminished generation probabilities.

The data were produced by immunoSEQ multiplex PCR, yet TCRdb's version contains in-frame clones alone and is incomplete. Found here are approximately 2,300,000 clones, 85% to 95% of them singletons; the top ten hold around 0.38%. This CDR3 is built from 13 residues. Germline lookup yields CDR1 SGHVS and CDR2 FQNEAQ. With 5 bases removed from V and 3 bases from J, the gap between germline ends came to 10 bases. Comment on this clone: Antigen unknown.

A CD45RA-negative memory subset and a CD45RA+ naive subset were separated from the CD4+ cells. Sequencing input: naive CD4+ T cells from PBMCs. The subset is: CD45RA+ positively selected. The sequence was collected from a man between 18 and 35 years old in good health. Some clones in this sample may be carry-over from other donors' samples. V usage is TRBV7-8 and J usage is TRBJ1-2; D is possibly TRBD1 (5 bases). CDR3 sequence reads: CASSPTVYYGYTF. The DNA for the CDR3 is TGTGCCAGCAGCCCGACAGTCTACTATGGCTACACCTTC. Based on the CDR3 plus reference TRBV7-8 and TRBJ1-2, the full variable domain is GAGVSQSPRYKVAKRGQDVALRCDPISGHVSLFWYQQALGQGPEFLTYFQNEAQLDKSGLPSDRFFAERPEGSVSTLKIQRTQQEDSAVYLCASSPTVYYGYTFGSGTRLTVV.